This is a list of T cell receptor beta chains from one sample in a study of OX40 agonist ivuxolimab in advanced cancers. Libraries were prepared by immunoSEQ multiplex PCR; TCRdb keeps only in-frame clonotypes and omits some of them. The top ten hold about 0.76% of the sample, which has around 80,000 clones, roughly 88% seen once. The specimen comprised CD4+ or CD8+ T cells sorted from blood, sampled in a trial of the OX40 agonist ivuxolimab. The receptor source for this set is an adult with an advanced solid tumor such as melanoma, head and neck, liver or kidney cancer. Each CDR3 is given with its conserved first and last residue. The order of the fields is CDR3 protein, CDR3 DNA, clone size, D gene, V gene, J gene. D genes are given only for firm matches. Clone size is not always given. Where it is, it says once, few, many or a class for expanded clones.

CDR3 protein: CASSITVGQPQHF
CDR3 DNA: TGTGCCAGCAGTATAACGGTTGGGCAGCCCCAGCATTTT
clone size: .
D gene: .
V gene: TRBV28
J gene: TRBJ1-5

CDR3 protein: CASSFTSGTDTQYF
CDR3 DNA: TGCGCCAGCAGCTTTACTAGCGGGACAGATACGCAGTATTTT
clone size: .
D gene: TRBD2
V gene: TRBV5-1
J gene: TRBJ2-3

CDR3 protein: CASSNTGDQPQHF
CDR3 DNA: TGTGCCAGTAGCAATACGGGGGACCAGCCCCAGCATTTT
clone size: .
D gene: .
V gene: TRBV19
J gene: TRBJ1-5

CDR3 protein: CASSGAGTGELFF
CDR3 DNA: TGTGCCAGCAGCGGGGCGGGAACCGGGGAGCTGTTTTTT
clone size: .
D gene: .
V gene: TRBV28
J gene: TRBJ2-2

CDR3 protein: CASSSRLDLNTEAFF
CDR3 DNA: TGTGCCAGCAGTTCCCGATTAGACCTGAACACTGAAGCTTTCTTT
clone size: few
D gene: .
V gene: TRBV7-2
J gene: TRBJ1-1

CDR3 protein: CASSPSPTGSSGNTIYF
CDR3 DNA: TGTGCCAGCAGCCCGTCTCCGACTGGGAGCTCTGGAAACACCATATATTTT
clone size: .
D gene: .
V gene: TRBV9
J gene: TRBJ1-3

CDR3 protein: CASSLVASGGGTDTQYF
CDR3 DNA: TGTGCCAGCAGCTTAGTGGCTAGCGGGGGGGGGACAGATACGCAGTATTTT
clone size: .
D gene: TRBD2
V gene: TRBV7-2
J gene: TRBJ2-3

CDR3 protein: CASSQDVGQGWAYGYTF
CDR3 DNA: TGTGCCAGCAGCCAAGATGTCGGGCAGGGTTGGGCCTATGGCTACACCTTC
clone size: .
D gene: .
V gene: TRBV4-2
J gene: TRBJ1-2

CDR3 protein: CASSLSTDLGNQPQHF
CDR3 DNA: TGTGCCAGCAGCTTGTCGACCGACCTCGGCAATCAGCCCCAGCATTTT
clone size: once
D gene: .
V gene: TRBV11-2
J gene: TRBJ1-5

CDR3 protein: CSVERAGVSTDTQYF
CDR3 DNA: TGCAGCGTTGAAAGAGCGGGGGTTAGCACAGATACGCAGTATTTT
clone size: .
D gene: TRBD2
V gene: TRBV29-1
J gene: TRBJ2-3

CDR3 protein: CASSTGSLSYEQYF
CDR3 DNA: TGTGCCAGCAGTACCGGGTCCCTGTCCTACGAGCAGTACTTC
clone size: .
D gene: .
V gene: TRBV9
J gene: TRBJ2-7

CDR3 protein: CASSLAPGRADTQYF
CDR3 DNA: TGTGCCAGCAGCTTAGCGCCTGGGCGAGCAGATACGCAGTATTTT
clone size: .
D gene: .
V gene: TRBV7-3
J gene: TRBJ2-3

CDR3 protein: CASRLQGLDQPQHF
CDR3 DNA: TGTGCCAGCAGATTACAGGGACTTGATCAGCCCCAGCATTTT
clone size: .
D gene: .
V gene: TRBV27
J gene: TRBJ1-5

CDR3 protein: CASCRTGNNEQFF
CDR3 DNA: TGTGCCAGTTGCAGGACAGGGAACAATGAGCAGTTCTTC
clone size: .
D gene: TRBD1
V gene: TRBV19
J gene: TRBJ2-1

CDR3 protein: CASSSRGGLDTQYF
CDR3 DNA: TGTGCCAGCAGTTCCAGAGGGGGTTTGGATACGCAGTATTTT
clone size: .
D gene: .
V gene: TRBV6-5
J gene: TRBJ2-3

CDR3 protein: CASSLRYNEQFF
CDR3 DNA: TGTGCCAGCAGCCTGAGATACAATGAGCAGTTCTTC
clone size: .
D gene: .
V gene: TRBV7-2
J gene: TRBJ2-1

CDR3 protein: CASSRLMNTEAFF
CDR3 DNA: TGTGCCAGCAGTCGGCTTATGAACACTGAAGCTTTCTTT
clone size: .
D gene: .
V gene: TRBV28
J gene: TRBJ1-1

CDR3 protein: CASSLVSGASYNEQFF
CDR3 DNA: TGTGCCAGCAGCTTGGTGAGCGGAGCCTCCTACAATGAGCAGTTCTTC
clone size: .
D gene: .
V gene: TRBV7-9
J gene: TRBJ2-1

CDR3 protein: CATSSGKASYEQYF
CDR3 DNA: TGTGCCACCAGTAGCGGCAAAGCTTCCTACGAGCAGTACTTC
clone size: once
D gene: .
V gene: TRBV27
J gene: TRBJ2-7

CDR3 protein: CASSLVGQGDYGYTF
CDR3 DNA: TGTGCCAGCAGCTTGGTCGGACAGGGTGACTATGGCTACACCTTC
clone size: .
D gene: TRBD1
V gene: TRBV7-2
J gene: TRBJ1-2

CDR3 protein: CASSQQDDSYNEQFF
CDR3 DNA: TGTGCCAGCAGCCAACAAGACGACTCCTACAATGAGCAGTTCTTC
clone size: .
D gene: .
V gene: TRBV4-2
J gene: TRBJ2-1

CDR3 protein: CASSFRGSTEAFF
CDR3 DNA: TGTGCCAGCAGTTTTCGAGGGAGCACTGAAGCTTTCTTT
clone size: .
D gene: .
V gene: TRBV6-6
J gene: TRBJ1-1

CDR3 protein: CASSGQGGGYGYTF
CDR3 DNA: TGCGCCAGCAGCGGCCAGGGGGGAGGCTATGGCTACACCTTC
clone size: once
D gene: TRBD1
V gene: TRBV5-1
J gene: TRBJ1-2

CDR3 protein: CATTGWGAIEEKLFF
CDR3 DNA: TGTGCCACCACAGGGTGGGGGGCGATAGAAGAAAAACTGTTTTTT
clone size: .
D gene: .
V gene: TRBV28
J gene: TRBJ1-4

CDR3 protein: CASSQDRLAGVDTQYF
CDR3 DNA: TGCGCCAGCAGCCAAGATAGACTAGCGGGAGTAGATACGCAGTATTTT
clone size: .
D gene: TRBD2
V gene: TRBV4-1
J gene: TRBJ2-3

CDR3 protein: CASSLERLAGGEQFF
CDR3 DNA: TGTGCCAGCAGCTTGGAGAGACTAGCGGGAGGTGAGCAGTTCTTC
clone size: .
D gene: TRBD2
V gene: TRBV5-4
J gene: TRBJ2-1

CDR3 protein: CAWSDRARPSTDTQYF
CDR3 DNA: TGTGCCTGGAGCGACAGGGCGCGTCCTAGCACAGATACGCAGTATTTT
clone size: .
D gene: TRBD1
V gene: TRBV30
J gene: TRBJ2-3

CDR3 protein: CASSEGVRGYTF
CDR3 DNA: TGCGCCAGCAGTGAAGGGGTTCGAGGCTACACCTTC
clone size: .
D gene: .
V gene: TRBV10-2
J gene: TRBJ1-2

CDR3 protein: CASTYSVGGLDTQYF
CDR3 DNA: TGTGCCAGCACGTACTCTGTCGGGGGGTTAGATACGCAGTATTTT
clone size: .
D gene: TRBD2
V gene: TRBV28
J gene: TRBJ2-3

CDR3 protein: CATSRAGSYNEQFF
CDR3 DNA: TGTGCCACCAGCAGGGCAGGCTCCTACAATGAGCAGTTCTTC
clone size: .
D gene: .
V gene: TRBV15
J gene: TRBJ2-1

CDR3 protein: CAWSLGQYNEQFF
CDR3 DNA: TGTGCCTGGAGCCTGGGACAGTACAATGAGCAGTTCTTC
clone size: .
D gene: TRBD1
V gene: TRBV30
J gene: TRBJ2-1

CDR3 protein: CASSGGFTGETQYF
CDR3 DNA: TGCGCCAGCAGCGGCGGGTTCACCGGCGAGACCCAGTACTTC
clone size: .
D gene: .
V gene: TRBV5-1
J gene: TRBJ2-5

CDR3 protein: CASSVVLAGSEQFF
CDR3 DNA: TGTGCCAGCAGCGTAGTTTTAGCGGGATCTGAGCAGTTCTTC
clone size: .
D gene: TRBD2
V gene: TRBV9
J gene: TRBJ2-1

CDR3 protein: CASSLVGEQFF
CDR3 DNA: TGTGCCAGCAGCTTAGTAGGTGAGCAGTTCTTC
clone size: .
D gene: .
V gene: TRBV7-9
J gene: TRBJ2-1

CDR3 protein: CAWSPGLLSNQPQHF
CDR3 DNA: TGTGCCTGGAGTCCCGGTTTGCTCAGCAATCAGCCCCAGCATTTT
clone size: .
D gene: .
V gene: TRBV30
J gene: TRBJ1-5

CDR3 protein: CASIISGSRKGNEQFF
CDR3 DNA: TGTGCCAGCATTATTAGCGGGAGCCGAAAGGGGAATGAGCAGTTCTTC
clone size: .
D gene: TRBD2
V gene: TRBV6-6
J gene: TRBJ2-1

CDR3 protein: CASILRMASSYNEQFF
CDR3 DNA: TGTGCCAGCATCCTTCGGATGGCGAGCTCCTACAATGAGCAGTTCTTC
clone size: .
D gene: .
V gene: TRBV28
J gene: TRBJ2-1

CDR3 protein: CASSRDILNTGELFF
CDR3 DNA: TGCGCCAGCAGCCGCGACATATTGAACACCGGGGAGCTGTTTTTT
clone size: .
D gene: .
V gene: TRBV4-3
J gene: TRBJ2-2

CDR3 protein: CASITGTPSSYEQYF
CDR3 DNA: TGTGCCAGCATAACTGGGACGCCGAGCTCCTACGAGCAGTACTTC
clone size: .
D gene: .
V gene: TRBV28
J gene: TRBJ2-7

CDR3 protein: CASSSQAGGGSEAFF
CDR3 DNA: TGTGCCAGCAGCTCCCAAGCGGGGGGGGGAAGTGAAGCTTTCTTT
clone size: .
D gene: .
V gene: TRBV9
J gene: TRBJ1-1

CDR3 protein: CASRTSGSPSYEQYF
CDR3 DNA: TGTGCAAGTCGCACTAGCGGGAGCCCCTCCTACGAGCAGTACTTC
clone size: .
D gene: .
V gene: TRBV12-2
J gene: TRBJ2-7

CDR3 protein: CASSLRTYSSEAFF
CDR3 DNA: TGTGCCAGCAGTCTCCGAACCTACTCCAGTGAAGCTTTCTTT
clone size: .
D gene: .
V gene: TRBV28
J gene: TRBJ1-1

CDR3 protein: CATRKSLNQPQHF
CDR3 DNA: TGTGCCACCCGGAAGTCATTAAATCAGCCCCAGCATTTT
clone size: .
D gene: .
V gene: TRBV19
J gene: TRBJ1-5

CDR3 protein: CASSTGTGLRTEAFF
CDR3 DNA: TGTGCCAGCAGCACCGGGACAGGGCTAAGAACTGAAGCTTTCTTT
clone size: .
D gene: TRBD1
V gene: TRBV5-4
J gene: TRBJ1-1

CDR3 protein: CASSPWTSGETQYF
CDR3 DNA: TGTGCCAGCAGCCCCTGGACTAGCGGCGAGACCCAGTACTTC
clone size: .
D gene: TRBD2
V gene: TRBV7-2
J gene: TRBJ2-5

CDR3 protein: CASSLTRVTNEKLFF
CDR3 DNA: TGTGCCAGCAGCTTAACCCGGGTTACTAATGAAAAACTGTTTTTT
clone size: few
D gene: .
V gene: TRBV5-6
J gene: TRBJ1-4

CDR3 protein: CATHMTSTLTGELFF
CDR3 DNA: TGTGCCACCCATATGACTAGTACCCTCACCGGGGAGCTGTTTTTT
clone size: .
D gene: .
V gene: TRBV7-9
J gene: TRBJ2-2

CDR3 protein: CASSSDRGQPQHF
CDR3 DNA: TGTGCCAGCAGCTCGGACAGGGGTCAGCCCCAGCATTTT
clone size: .
D gene: TRBD1
V gene: TRBV7-3
J gene: TRBJ1-5

CDR3 protein: CASTLNTGYVAEAFF
CDR3 DNA: TGTGCCAGCACCCTCAACACAGGGTATGTGGCTGAAGCTTTCTTT
clone size: .
D gene: .
V gene: TRBV11-1
J gene: TRBJ1-1

CDR3 protein: CASSPGQAVNEKLFF
CDR3 DNA: TGTGCCAGCAGCCCCGGACAGGCAGTTAATGAAAAACTGTTTTTT
clone size: .
D gene: TRBD1
V gene: TRBV7-2
J gene: TRBJ1-4

CDR3 protein: CASSQSGTGETQYF
CDR3 DNA: TGTGCTAGCAGCCAGAGCGGGACGGGGGAGACCCAGTACTTC
clone size: .
D gene: TRBD2
V gene: TRBV7-7
J gene: TRBJ2-5

CDR3 protein: CASSRLAGGDSNTGELFF
CDR3 DNA: TGTGCCAGCAGCAGACTAGCGGGAGGGGATTCGAACACCGGGGAGCTGTTTTTT
clone size: .
D gene: TRBD2
V gene: TRBV7-2
J gene: TRBJ2-2

CDR3 protein: CASNRVGSYEQYF
CDR3 DNA: TGTGCCAGCAACAGGGTCGGCTCCTACGAGCAGTACTTC
clone size: .
D gene: .
V gene: TRBV6-5
J gene: TRBJ2-7

CDR3 protein: CASSLGTGSFEKLFF
CDR3 DNA: TGTGCCAGCAGTTTAGGGACAGGGTCTTTTGAAAAACTGTTTTTT
clone size: .
D gene: TRBD1
V gene: TRBV28
J gene: TRBJ1-4

CDR3 protein: CASSLNPAVNTGELFF
CDR3 DNA: TGTGCCAGCAGCTTAAACCCAGCGGTAAACACCGGGGAGCTGTTTTTT
clone size: .
D gene: .
V gene: TRBV7-3
J gene: TRBJ2-2

CDR3 protein: CASSLTDRAVGYTF
CDR3 DNA: TGTGCCAGCAGCCTAACGGACAGGGCTGTTGGCTACACCTTC
clone size: .
D gene: TRBD1
V gene: TRBV7-8
J gene: TRBJ1-2

CDR3 protein: CASSLGLADTDTQYF
CDR3 DNA: TGTGCCAGCAGCTTAGGGCTAGCGGATACAGATACGCAGTATTTT
clone size: once
D gene: TRBD2
V gene: TRBV7-2
J gene: TRBJ2-3

CDR3 protein: CASSATLGYQETQYF
CDR3 DNA: TGTGCCAGCAGCGCAACCCTAGGTTACCAAGAGACCCAGTACTTC
clone size: .
D gene: .
V gene: TRBV11-2
J gene: TRBJ2-5

CDR3 protein: CASRMTDRETQYF
CDR3 DNA: TGTGCCAGCAGAATGACAGATAGGGAGACCCAGTACTTC
clone size: .
D gene: .
V gene: TRBV21-1
J gene: TRBJ2-5